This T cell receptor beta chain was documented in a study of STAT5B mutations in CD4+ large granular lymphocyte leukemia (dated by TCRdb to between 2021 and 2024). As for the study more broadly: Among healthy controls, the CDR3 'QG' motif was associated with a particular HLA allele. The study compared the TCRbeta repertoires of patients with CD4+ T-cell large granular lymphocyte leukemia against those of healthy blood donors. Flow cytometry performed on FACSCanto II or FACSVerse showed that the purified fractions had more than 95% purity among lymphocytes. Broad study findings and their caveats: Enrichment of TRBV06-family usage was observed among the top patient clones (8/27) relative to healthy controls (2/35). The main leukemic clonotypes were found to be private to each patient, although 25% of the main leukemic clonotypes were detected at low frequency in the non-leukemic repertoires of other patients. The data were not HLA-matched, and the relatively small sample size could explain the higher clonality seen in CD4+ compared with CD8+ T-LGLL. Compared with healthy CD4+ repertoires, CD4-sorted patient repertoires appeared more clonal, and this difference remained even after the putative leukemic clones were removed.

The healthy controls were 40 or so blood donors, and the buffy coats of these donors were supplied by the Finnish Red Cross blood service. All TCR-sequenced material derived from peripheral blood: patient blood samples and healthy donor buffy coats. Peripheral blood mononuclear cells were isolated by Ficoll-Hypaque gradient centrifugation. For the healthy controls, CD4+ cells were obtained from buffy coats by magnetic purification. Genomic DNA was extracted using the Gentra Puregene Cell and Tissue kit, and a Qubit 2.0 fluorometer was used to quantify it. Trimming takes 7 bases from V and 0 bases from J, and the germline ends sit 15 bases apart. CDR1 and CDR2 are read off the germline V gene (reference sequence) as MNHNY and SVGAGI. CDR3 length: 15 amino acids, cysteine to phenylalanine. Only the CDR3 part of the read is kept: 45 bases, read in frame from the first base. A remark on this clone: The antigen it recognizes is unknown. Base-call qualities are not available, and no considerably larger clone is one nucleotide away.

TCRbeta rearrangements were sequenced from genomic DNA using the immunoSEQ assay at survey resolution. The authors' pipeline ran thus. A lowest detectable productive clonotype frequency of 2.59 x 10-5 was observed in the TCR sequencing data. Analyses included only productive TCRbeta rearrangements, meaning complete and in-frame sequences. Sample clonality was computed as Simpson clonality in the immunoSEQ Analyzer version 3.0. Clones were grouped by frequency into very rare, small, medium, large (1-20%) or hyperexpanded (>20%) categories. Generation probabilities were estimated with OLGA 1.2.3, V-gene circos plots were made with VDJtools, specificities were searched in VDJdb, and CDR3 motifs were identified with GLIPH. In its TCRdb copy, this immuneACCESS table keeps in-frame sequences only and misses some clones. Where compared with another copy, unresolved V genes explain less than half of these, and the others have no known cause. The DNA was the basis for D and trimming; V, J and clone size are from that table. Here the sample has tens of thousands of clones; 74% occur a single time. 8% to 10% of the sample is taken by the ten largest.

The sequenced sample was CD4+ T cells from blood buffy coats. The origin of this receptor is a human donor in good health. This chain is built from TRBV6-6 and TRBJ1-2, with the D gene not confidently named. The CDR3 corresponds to CASISTGPTNYGYTF. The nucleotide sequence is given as TGTGCCAGCATCTCGACTGGACCGACTAACTATGGCTACACCTTC.